The 18 T cell receptor beta chains below were found in one sample sequenced in a study of radiotherapy plus CTLA-4 blockade in lung cancer. Some clones are missing from TCRdb's copy, which holds only in-frame ones; the method was immunoSEQ multiplex PCR. This sample has about 70,000 clones, with more than 70% found just once. The sequences come from peripheral blood, collected from a patient treated with radiotherapy plus ipilimumab. The receptors here all came from a human donor with non-small cell lung cancer whose response to radiotherapy plus ipilimumab could not be evaluated. Some clones in this sample may be carry-over from other donors' samples.

This rearrangement joins TRBV27 to TRBJ2-7; tentatively, D is TRBD1 (6 bases). The CDR3 length is 13 residues. Germline CDR1 MNHEY, CDR2 SMNVEV (reference sequence). The V gene lost 6 bases and the J gene lost 2 bases, with 11 bases spanning the gap. CDR3 protein: CASSNGQTYEQYF. CDR3 sequence (DNA): TGTGCCAGCAGCAATGGACAGACCTACGAGCAGTACTTC.

The V gene is TRBV6-1, the J gene TRBJ2-7; TRBD1 matches 7 bases. Germline loops: CDR1 MNHNS, CDR2 SASEGT. V shed 1 base, J shed 1 base, and the junction held 1 base outside the gene matches. The CDR3 length is 14 residues. The CDR3 nucleotides read TGTGCCAGCAGTGAAGGGGGACAGTCCTACGAGCAGTACTTC. This translates into CASSEGGQSYEQYF.

This chain connects TRBV6-1 to TRBJ1-3, with unresolved D. Trimming removed 2 bases at V and 7 bases at J, with 12 bases between. This CDR3 comprises 14 residues. Germline lookup yields CDR1 MNHNS and CDR2 SASEGT. CDR3 bases: TGTGCCAGCAGTGAATATCGCTCCGGGAACACCATATATTTT. This encodes CASSEYRSGNTIYF.

V is TRBV5-1 and J is TRBJ2-5, with TRBD2 matching 13 bases. CDR1 SGHRS and CDR2 YFSETQ come from the germline V gene. Trimming cost V 7 bases and J 2 bases; bases outside gene matches: 8. The CDR3 sequence is 16 residues long. This chain's CDR3 is CASGGLAGPLQETQYF. The CDR3 DNA follows: TGCGCCAGCGGGGGACTAGCGGGGCCTTTACAAGAGACCCAGTACTTC.

This chain uses TRBV6-6 with TRBJ2-4; TRBD1 matches at 7 bases. The CDR3 spans 13 residues. After removal of 6 bases from V and 5 bases from J, the junction contained 4 bases not matched to a gene. Per the germline V gene, CDR1 is MNHNY and CDR2 is SVGAGI (reference sequence). CDR3 DNA: TGTGCCAGCAGCGGGACAGCACAAAACATTCAGTACTTC. Protein sequence: CASSGTAQNIQYF.

J is TRBJ2-3 and V is TRBV15, with D perhaps matching TRBD2 (7 bases). Germline CDR1 and CDR2: LNHNV and YYDKDF (reference sequence). Trimming took off 9 bases at V and 2 bases at J, with 15 bases between the two ends. The CDR3 has 14 residues. The CDR3 here is CATGRGPSTDTQYF. The DNA for the CDR3 is TGTGCCACGGGGCGGGGGCCCTCCACAGATACGCAGTATTTT.

This chain joins TRBV2 and TRBJ2-1, with D hard to call. The ends were cut back, 1 base at V and 8 bases at J, with 9 bases in the middle. The CDR3 loop spans 13 amino acids. Germline V gives CDR1 SNHLY, CDR2 FYNNEI. Written as DNA, the CDR3 is TGTGCCAGCAGTGAAGTTGACTGGGATGAGCAGTTCTTC. The encoded protein is CASSEVDWDEQFF.

The chain uses TRBV5-1 and TRBJ2-3, with 8 bases that match TRBD2. V was clipped by 6 bases and J by 1 base; unmatched bases: 1. This CDR3 region has 13 residues. Germline CDR1 SGHRS, CDR2 YFSETQ. CDR3 region: CASTRGGTDTQYF. For the CDR3, the DNA is TGCGCCAGCACGCGGGGGGGCACAGATACGCAGTATTTT.

The genes are TRBV6-5 and TRBJ2-3, with TRBD2 matching over 10 bases. This CDR3 is built from 14 residues. Germline loops: CDR1 MNHEY, CDR2 SVGAGI. The J segment lost 5 bases and the V segment lost 6 bases, leaving 5 bases of the junction unmatched. CDR3 residues: CASSWGLALDTQYF. The CDR3 bases are TGTGCCAGCAGCTGGGGACTAGCGTTAGATACGCAGTATTTT.

The rearrangement links TRBV9 to TRBJ1-3, with D perhaps matching TRBD1 (6 bases). V lost 0 bases, J lost 0 bases, and 10 bases lay in between. The CDR3 sequence is 16 residues long. Germline values: CDR1 SGDLS, CDR2 YYNGEE. This CDR3 reads CASSVGTAISGNTIYF. The CDR3 DNA reads as TGTGCCAGCAGCGTAGGGACAGCCATCTCTGGAAACACCATATATTTT.

The V call is TRBV28, the J call TRBJ2-3; no firm D call. The CDR3 extends over 12 amino acids. V was cut by 2 bases and J by 7 bases, with 7 bases left in between. Germline assignment: CDR1 MDHEN and CDR2 SYDVKM. CDR3 region: CASSLLSNTQYF. As DNA, the CDR3 is TGTGCCAGCAGTTTACTTAGCAATACGCAGTATTTT.

The chain recombines TRBV4-3 with TRBJ2-5, with 11 nucleotides matching TRBD2. The J call may be incorrect, as the DNA end agrees better with TRBJ2-7. The CDR3 is 16 residues long. CDR1 is LGHNA and CDR2 is YSLEER in the germline V gene. CDR3 region: CASSQELAGVSYEQYF. The CDR3 DNA reads as TGCGCCAGCAGCCAAGAACTAGCGGGGGTGTCCTACGAGCAGTACTTC.

The chain employs TRBV6-5 and TRBJ1-4; D may be TRBD1 (5 bases). Trimming cost V 5 bases and J 2 bases, with 12 bases left between them. There are 15 residues in the CDR3. CDR1 is MNHEY and CDR2 is SVGAGI in the germline V gene. DNA of the CDR3: TGTGCCAGCAGTCACGGGGGGACGACTAATGAAAAACTGTTTTTT. Amino acid sequence: CASSHGGTTNEKLFF.

The chain employs TRBV29-1 and TRBJ2-2, with a tentative D call TRBD1 (5 bases). The V gene's germline CDR1 is SQVTM and CDR2 ANQGSEA. CDR3 length: 14 amino acids. V lost 4 bases and J 0 bases, leaving 9 bases between the germline ends. Here the CDR3 DNA reads TGCAGCGTTGGAGGACACTCGAACACCGGGGAGCTGTTTTTT. Residues: CSVGGHSNTGELFF.

The CDR3 sequence: CASSFSPSYEQYF. In DNA, the CDR3 is TGTGCCAGCAGCTTCTCCCCCTCCTACGAGCAGTACTTC. The J gene is TRBJ2-7, the V gene TRBV5-6; D unresolved. This CDR3 spans 13 amino acids. Per germline, CDR1 SGHDT and CDR2 YYEEEE. Trimming removed 2 bases from V and 0 bases from J, with 6 bases in between.

A single count supports this clone. The chain recombines TRBV6-5 with TRBJ2-1; 12 bases are a match to TRBD2. Trimming took 8 bases from V and 5 from J; bases not matched to a gene: 7. CDR3 length equals 15 residues. Germline CDR1 MNHEY, CDR2 SVGAGI. CDR3 protein: CASSLLAGGDNEQFF. CDR3 nucleotide sequence: TGTGCCAGCTCCCTCCTAGCGGGGGGGGACAATGAGCAGTTCTTC.

This rearrangement joins TRBV19 to TRBJ1-1, with D perhaps matching TRBD1 (5 bases). This CDR3 has 13 amino acids. Trimming took 1 base from V and 6 from J, leaving 9 bases between them. The V gene's germline CDR1 is LNHDA and CDR2 SQIVND (reference sequence). The CDR3: CASSIGPGSEAFF. Here the CDR3 DNA reads TGTGCCAGTAGTATAGGGCCAGGGTCTGAAGCTTTCTTT.

V gene TRBV4-2 combines with J gene TRBJ2-3, with TRBD2 as a possible D gene (6 bases). CDR1 is LGHNA, CDR2 YNFKEQ, per germline. Trimming took 0 bases from V and 5 from J, leaving 12 bases between them. The CDR3 covers 15 residues. CDR3 in amino acids: CASSQDPAGQDTQYF. The CDR3 nucleotides are TGTGCCAGCAGCCAAGATCCAGCGGGCCAAGATACGCAGTATTTT.